The 25 T cell receptor beta chains listed next were all sequenced from one sample in a study of shared clonotypes between healthy human individuals. TCRdb's table, derived via immunoSEQ multiplex PCR, lists solely in-frame clones and lacks some. This sample has approximately 1,000,000 clones, with 60% to 80% found just once. Sequenced sample: memory CD4+ T cells from PBMCs. Subset specified: CD45RA-negative fraction. Receptors originate from a man between 18 and 29 years old in good health. Some clones in this sample may be carry-over from other donors' samples.

This clone appeared a few times. The chain uses TRBV6-7 and TRBJ2-7; D is ambiguous. TRBV6-7 is known as an ORF, though its function is uncertain. This CDR3 has 18 residues. Trimming stripped 6 bases from V and 6 bases from J, with 30 bases between. CDR3 in amino acids: CASRPATPRIAGRIEQYF. The CDR3 DNA is TGTGCCAGCAGACCCGCTACTCCTCGGATCGCAGGTCGGATCGAGCAGTACTTC.

The rearrangement links TRBV7-2 to TRBJ2-7, with D tentatively TRBD1 (5 bases). The CDR3 spans 15 residues. Trimming stripped 0 bases from V and 2 bases from J, with 11 bases between. Looked up from germline, CDR1 is SGHTA and CDR2 is FQGNSA. CDR3 in DNA: TGTGCCAGCAGCTTAGCGCCTGGGGCTCCCTACGAGCAGTACTTC. Amino acids: CASSLAPGAPYEQYF.

The chain has TRBV30 and TRBJ2-3, with D maybe TRBD2 (6 bases). This CDR3 region has 14 residues. The ends were cut back, 5 bases at V and 0 bases at J, with 12 bases in the middle. Germline assignment: CDR1 GTSNPN and CDR2 SVGIG (reference sequence). CDR3 loop: CAWGSGTSTDTQYF. The CDR3 DNA reads as TGTGCCTGGGGTAGCGGTACTAGCACAGATACGCAGTATTTT. The full variable domain, with the rest looked up from reference TRBV30 and TRBJ2-3, is SQTIHQWPATLVQPVGSPLSLECTVEGTSNPNLYWYRQAAGRGLQLLFYSVGIGQISSEVPQNLSASRPQDRQFILSSKKLLLSDSGFYLCAWGSGTSTDTQYFGPGTRLTVL.

This chain links TRBV5-1 with TRBJ2-7, with 7 bases fitting TRBD2. CDR3 size: 15 residues. V lost 0 bases to trimming and J lost 3 bases; unmatched junction nucleotides: 6. From germline, CDR1 is SGHRS and CDR2 YFSETQ. The CDR3 loop is CASSLGPSGNYEQYF. For the CDR3, the DNA is TGCGCCAGCAGCTTGGGGCCTAGCGGAAACTACGAGCAGTACTTC.

The gene calls are TRBV28 and TRBJ2-2; 10 positions match TRBD2. The CDR3 is 15 amino acids. Losses at the gene ends were 7 bases for V and 6 bases for J; bases not matched to a gene: 8. CDR1 is MDHEN and CDR2 is SYDVKM in the germline V gene. The CDR3 reads CASMVSGRRSGELFF. The CDR3 DNA follows: TGTGCCAGCATGGTTAGCGGGAGGCGGTCCGGGGAGCTGTTTTTT.

Remarks on this clone: Other nucleotide sequences in the sample specify the same CDR3. V is TRBV7-2 and J is TRBJ2-7; D remains unclear. V lost 4 bases, J lost 1 base, and 5 bases lay in between. Per the germline V gene, CDR1 is SGHTA and CDR2 is FQGNSA. There are 12 residues in the CDR3. This CDR3 reads CASSSSSYEQYF. CDR3 nucleotides: TGTGCCAGCAGCTCGTCTTCCTACGAGCAGTACTTC.

The chain joins TRBV7-8 to TRBJ2-7; D is undetermined. Germline V gene data show CDR1 as SGHVS and CDR2 as FQNEAQ. The CDR3 has 15 residues. Trimming cost V 5 bases and J 0 bases, with 14 bases left between them. CDR3 residues: CASSQLPQSSYEQYF. Here the CDR3 DNA reads TGTGCCAGCAGCCAACTCCCGCAGAGCTCCTACGAGCAGTACTTC.

This chain's CDR3 is CASSLAGSFGEQFF. The CDR3 DNA sequence: TGCGCCAGCAGCCTAGCGGGGTCGTTTGGAGAGCAGTTCTTC. The chain is built from TRBV5-1 and TRBJ2-1; 9 bases match TRBD2. CDR3 size: 14 residues. V lost 4 bases and J lost 10; bases outside the gene matches: 9. Germline CDR1 SGHRS, CDR2 YFSETQ.

V gene TRBV5-1 combines with J gene TRBJ2-1; the match to TRBD2 covers 9 bases. The CDR3 length is 16 residues. V dropped 4 bases and J dropped 7; count of bases not matched to a gene: 12. Germline loops: CDR1 SGHRS, CDR2 YFSETQ. This CDR3 is CASSAQPGLASNEQFF. The CDR3 nucleotides are TGCGCCAGCAGCGCGCAGCCGGGACTAGCATCGAATGAGCAGTTCTTC.

The V gene is TRBV7-9, the J gene TRBJ2-3; a possible D gene is TRBD2 (5 bases). The germline gives CDR1 SEHNR, CDR2 FQNEAQ (reference sequence). The CDR3 has 15 residues. Trimming took off 1 base at V and 2 bases at J, with 10 bases between the two ends. The chain's CDR3 is CASSLGLASTDTQYF. CDR3 sequence (DNA): TGTGCCAGCAGCTTAGGGCTAGCATCCACAGATACGCAGTATTTT.

This chain uses TRBV7-9 with TRBJ1-4; tentatively, D is TRBD1 (5 bases). Trimming removed 3 bases at V and 7 bases at J, with 12 bases between. This CDR3 spans 14 amino acids. CDR1 SEHNR and CDR2 FQNEAQ come from the germline V gene (reference sequence). CDR3 bases: TGTGCCAGCAGCTTTCGCGCAGGGACTGAAAAACTGTTTTTT. It yields the protein CASSFRAGTEKLFF.

J is TRBJ1-4 and V is TRBV27; 7 positions match TRBD1. This CDR3 has 12 amino acids. CDR1 and CDR2 (germline): MNHEY, SMNVEV (reference sequence). The ends lost 1 base at V and 13 bases at J; junction bases unmatched: 3. CDR3 loop: CASSLYRGGLFF. The CDR3, as DNA: TGTGCCAGCAGTTTATACAGGGGCGGACTGTTTTTT.

This chain links TRBV28 with TRBJ2-3, with 7 nucleotides matching TRBD2. V lost 4 bases, J lost 5 bases, and 12 bases stayed unmatched. This CDR3 comprises 16 residues. Germline CDR1 reads MDHEN; CDR2 reads SYDVKM. The CDR3 is CASSSTGGGGGDTQYF. The CDR3 nucleotides read TGTGCCAGCAGTTCCACCGGCGGGGGTGGAGGAGATACGCAGTATTTT. The full variable domain, with the rest looked up from reference TRBV28 and TRBJ2-3, is DVKVTQSSRYLVKRTGEKVFLECVQDMDHENMFWYRQDPGLGLRLIYFSYDVKMKEKGDIPEGYSVSREKKERFSLILESASTNQTSMYLCASSSTGGGGGDTQYFGPGTRLTVL.

The CDR3 sequence is CASSRTGTNQPQHF. The CDR3 DNA reads TGTGCCAGCAGCCGGACAGGGACAAATCAGCCCCAGCATTTT. J is TRBJ1-5 and V is TRBV7-8; TRBD1 matches at 8 bases. Germline V gene sequence: CDR1 SGHVS, CDR2 FQNEAQ. This CDR3 is 14 amino acids long. Trimming cost V 5 bases and J 4 bases; bases outside gene matches: 4.

V gene TRBV9 combines with J gene TRBJ1-1, with D uncertain. The CDR3 length is 14 residues. Germline V CDR1 and CDR2: SGDLS, YYNGEE. Deletions cut 0 bases from V and 4 bases from J, with 10 bases between. CDR3 coding DNA: TGTGCCAGCAGCGTAGCACCCCGGTCCACTGAAGCTTTCTTT. As protein: CASSVAPRSTEAFF.

This clone occurred a few times. V usage is TRBV4-2 and J usage is TRBJ1-2, with a weak D call TRBD1 (5 bases). The germline V and J ends were trimmed by 1 base and 1 base, with 7 bases remaining between them. Germline-derived CDR1 and CDR2 are LGHNA and YNFKEQ. There are 14 residues in the CDR3. The CDR3 DNA is TGTGCCAGCAGCCAAGCGGGGGATAACTATGGCTACACCTTC. This encodes CASSQAGDNYGYTF.

The V gene is TRBV28, the J gene TRBJ2-4; D remains unclear. Trimming removed 0 bases from V and 6 bases from J, with 12 bases in between. This CDR3 spans 15 amino acids. Looked up from germline, CDR1 is MDHEN and CDR2 is SYDVKM. DNA of the CDR3: TGTGCCAGCAGTTTATGGGGCAGCGTGGTAAACATTCAGTACTTC. It specifies CASSLWGSVVNIQYF. The whole variable domain, remainder taken from reference TRBV28 and TRBJ2-4, is DVKVTQSSRYLVKRTGEKVFLECVQDMDHENMFWYRQDPGLGLRLIYFSYDVKMKEKGDIPEGYSVSREKKERFSLILESASTNQTSMYLCASSLWGSVVNIQYFGAGTRLSVL.

This rearrangement joins TRBV5-6 to TRBJ2-5; 7 nucleotides agree with TRBD2. Germline CDR1 and CDR2: SGHDT and YYEEEE. The V and J ends lost 1 base and 4 bases, in that order; junction bases with no gene match: 7. CDR3 length: 15 amino acids. In nucleotides, the CDR3 is TGTGCCAGCAGCTTGTACTTATCGGGGGGAGAGACCCAGTACTTC. It codes for CASSLYLSGGETQYF.

The rearrangement links TRBV6-9 to TRBJ2-2, with D possibly matching TRBD1 (5 bases). This CDR3 spans 14 amino acids. Deletions cut 11 bases from V and 1 base from J, with 14 bases between. Germline CDR1 is MNHGY and CDR2 is SVAAGI. The CDR3, as DNA: TGTGCCCCTCATCTAGGGGAGAACACCGGGGAGCTGTTTTTT. Amino acids: CAPHLGENTGELFF.

The V and J genes are TRBV2 and TRBJ1-1; perhaps TRBD1 as D (5 bases). This CDR3 region has 15 residues. The germline gives CDR1 SNHLY, CDR2 FYNNEI. V lost 2 bases and J lost 8, with 18 bases in between. DNA of the CDR3: TGTGCCAGCAGTGAACGGGGAGGGGTAGGGCTCGAAGCTTTCTTT. Protein product: CASSERGGVGLEAFF.

The rearrangement links TRBV27 to TRBJ2-6; D is uncertain. Germline V lookup: CDR1 MNHEY, CDR2 SMNVEV (reference sequence). The CDR3 is 14 amino acids. V lost 6 bases and J lost 2, with 8 bases in between. The CDR3 is CASRIRAGANVLTF. The CDR3 DNA is TGTGCCAGCAGGATTAGGGCTGGGGCCAACGTCCTGACTTTC.

The chain couples TRBV27 to TRBJ1-1; D is undetermined. Per the germline V gene, CDR1 is MNHEY and CDR2 is SMNVEV (reference sequence). Trimming shortened V by 4 bases and J by 0 bases, and 12 bases separated the two germline ends. CDR3 length equals 15 residues. Here the CDR3 reads CASSSRSNLNTEAFF. The CDR3, as DNA: TGTGCCAGCAGTTCCAGGTCAAACTTGAACACTGAAGCTTTCTTT.

The rearrangement joins TRBV27 to TRBJ1-5; weak D call: TRBD1 (5 bases). V lost 1 base and J 5 bases, leaving 9 bases between the germline ends. Germline assignment: CDR1 MNHEY and CDR2 SMNVEV (reference sequence). There are 14 residues in the CDR3. The chain's CDR3 is CASSLLGPYQPQHF. The CDR3 DNA is TGTGCCAGCAGTTTATTGGGACCCTATCAGCCCCAGCATTTT.

The chain has TRBV30 and TRBJ1-1, with a tentative D call TRBD1 (5 bases). This CDR3 region has 12 residues. The V and J ends lost 1 base and 4 bases respectively, with 7 bases between them. Germline V lookup: CDR1 GTSNPN, CDR2 SVGIG (reference sequence). CDR3 sequence: CAWSAGSTEAFF. The CDR3, as DNA: TGTGCCTGGAGTGCAGGGAGCACTGAAGCTTTCTTT.

The chain recombines TRBV7-6 with TRBJ2-7; TRBD1 agrees at 7 bases. The CDR3 has 14 amino acids. J was trimmed by 4 bases and V by 4 bases; bases with no gene match: 7. Germline CDR1 and CDR2: SGHVS and FNYEAQ. The CDR3 coding sequence is TGTGCCAGCAGCTCCCGGGACAGACTTTACGAGCAGTACTTC. Its protein product is CASSSRDRLYEQYF.